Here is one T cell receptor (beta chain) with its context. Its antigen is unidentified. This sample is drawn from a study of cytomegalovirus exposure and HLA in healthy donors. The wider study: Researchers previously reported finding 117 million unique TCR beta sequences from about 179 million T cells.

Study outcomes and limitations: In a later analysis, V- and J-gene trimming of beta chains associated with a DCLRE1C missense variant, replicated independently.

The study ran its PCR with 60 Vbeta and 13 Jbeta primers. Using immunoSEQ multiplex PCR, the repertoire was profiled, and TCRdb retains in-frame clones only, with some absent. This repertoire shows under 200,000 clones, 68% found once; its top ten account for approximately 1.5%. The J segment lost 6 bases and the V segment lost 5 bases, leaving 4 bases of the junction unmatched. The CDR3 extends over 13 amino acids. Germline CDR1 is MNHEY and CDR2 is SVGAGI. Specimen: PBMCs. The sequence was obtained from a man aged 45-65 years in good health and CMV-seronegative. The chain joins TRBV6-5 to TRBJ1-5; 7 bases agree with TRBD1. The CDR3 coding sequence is TGTGCCAGCAGTACACCAGGGGGTCAGCCCCAGCATTTT. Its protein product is CASSTPGGQPQHF.